What follows describes a single T cell receptor beta chain. The antigen is not known. These data belong to a study of T cell responses to AZD1222 COVID-19 vaccine. Germline V gives CDR1 MGHRA, CDR2 YSYEKL. Unmatched junction bases numbered 8, after V lost 4 bases and J lost 8 bases. The CDR3 contains 16 residues. Sequencing used immunoSEQ multiplex PCR; TCRdb keeps in-frame clones, though not all of them. The sample comprises over 100,000 clones, about 91% of which are singletons, and over 1.5% rests with the top ten. Regarding the study as a whole: Clonal diversity may have been underestimated in mostly white British donors. Spike was spanned by vaccine-associated CD4 TCRs, with dominance at 160-218 and 743-854.

The receptor was isolated from an adult in good health. The chain employs TRBV4-1 and TRBJ2-1; 13 bases map to TRBD2. This specimen was peripheral blood, taken on day 0 of AZD1222 vaccination. The CDR3 protein is CASSRETSGGLDEQFF. CDR3 DNA: TGCGCCAGCAGCCGAGAGACTAGCGGGGGGCTAGATGAGCAGTTCTTC.